Listed here are 26 T cell receptor beta chains from one sample, sequenced in a study of blood T cell repertoires in COVID-19. Repertoires were generated with immunoSEQ multiplex PCR, while TCRdb's copy carries only in-frame clones and drops some. Of 50,000 to 65,000 clones listed, around four fifths are singletons. The sequenced sample consisted of peripheral blood. The origin of the receptors is a woman between 50 and 59 years old with active or convalescent COVID-19.

This chain joins TRBV4-2 and TRBJ2-3; 10 positions match TRBD2. CDR3 length equals 16 residues. In germline, CDR1 is LGHNA, CDR2 YNFKEQ. V was clipped by 4 bases and J by 4 bases; unmatched bases: 8. CDR3 protein: CASSLIAGGSADTQYF. The DNA of the CDR3 is TGTGCCAGCAGCCTTATAGCGGGAGGATCGGCAGATACGCAGTATTTT.

The chain joins TRBV3-1 (or the pseudogene TRBV3-2) to TRBJ1-6, with TRBD1 matching over 8 bases. The CDR3 is 15 amino acids. The V segment lost 4 bases and the J segment 10 bases; nucleotides outside the gene matches: 9. In germline, CDR1 is LGHDT, CDR2 YNNKEL (reference sequence). The CDR3 DNA is TGTGCCAGCAGCCCCGGACAGGGTCTCATATCACCCCTCCACTTT. This gives the protein CASSPGQGLISPLHF.

The rearrangement uses TRBV27 and TRBJ2-5, with D tentatively TRBD2 (5 bases). CDR3 size: 15 residues. Looked up from germline, CDR1 is MNHEY and CDR2 is SMNVEV (reference sequence). The V end lost 3 bases, the J end lost 5 bases, and 16 bases lay between the germline ends. The CDR3 here is CASSLSGFVSETQYF. The DNA for the CDR3 is TGTGCCAGCAGTTTGTCGGGATTTGTCTCGGAGACCCAGTACTTC.

The chain employs TRBV11-2 and TRBJ2-1, with TRBD2 identical over 11 bases. Trimming at V came to 1 base and at J to 9 bases, leaving 5 bases not matched to a gene. This CDR3 comprises 15 residues. Germline V gives CDR1 SGHAT, CDR2 FQNNGV. DNA of the CDR3: TGTGCCAGCAGCTTAGCGACTAGCGGGAAGGGTGAGCAGTTCTTC. Its translation: CASSLATSGKGEQFF.

This clone has a single count. The rearrangement links TRBV13 to TRBJ1-2; TRBD1 matches 11 bases. The trim removed 5 bases at V and 8 bases at J, leaving 10 bases unmatched. Germline V gene lookup returns CDR1 PRHDT and CDR2 FYEKMQ (reference sequence). CDR3 length equals 15 residues. CDR3 coding DNA: TGTGCCAGCAGCGCGGACAGGGGGCTCTCGAGAGGCTACACCTTC. Protein: CASSADRGLSRGYTF.

The V and J genes are TRBV19 and TRBJ2-1; no clear D gene. The CDR3 length is 11 residues. V was pared by 7 bases and J by 12 bases, with 13 bases between. CDR1 is LNHDA, CDR2 SQIVND, per germline (reference sequence). In DNA form, the CDR3 reads TGTGCCAGTACCTCCCTGGGCCGGCAGTTCTTC. Translated, it gives CASTSLGRQFF. The full variable domain, rest sourced from reference TRBV19 and TRBJ2-1, is DGGITQSPKYLFRKEGQNVTLSCEQNLNHDAMYWYRQDPGQGLRLIYYSQIVNDFQKGDIAEGYSVSREKKESFPLTVTSAQKNPTAFYLCASTSLGRQFFGPGTRLTVL.

This rearrangement joins TRBV5-1 to TRBJ2-5; 12 bases agree with TRBD2. V lost 7 bases to trimming and J lost 3 bases; unmatched junction nucleotides: 4. Germline V gene data show CDR1 as SGHRS and CDR2 as YFSETQ. The length of the CDR3 is 14 residues. CDR3 protein: CASARLAGEETQYF. The CDR3 DNA reads as TGCGCCAGCGCTCGACTAGCGGGAGAAGAGACCCAGTACTTC.

The chain recombines TRBV3-1 (or the pseudogene TRBV3-2) with TRBJ1-1; D is ambiguous. The V end lost 1 base, the J end lost 4 bases, and 7 bases lay between the germline ends. The CDR3 is made up of 13 amino acids. Germline V gene lookup returns CDR1 LGHDT and CDR2 YNNKEL (reference sequence). CDR3 protein: CASSQVTSTEAFF. In DNA form, the CDR3 reads TGTGCCAGCAGCCAAGTTACATCCACTGAAGCTTTCTTT.

The chain combines TRBV21-1 with TRBJ2-3; the table's D call TRBD2 went unverified against the DNA. TRBV21-1 is recorded as a pseudogene. This CDR3 contains 20 residues. CDR3 sequence (DNA): TGTGCCAGCACCTTTACTGAGGGACTAGCGGGAGAATGCGGCACAGATACGCAGTATTTT. Its translation: CASTFTEGLAGECGTDTQYF.

CDR3 DNA sequence: TGTGCCAGCACCTCCCCCGGAGGCACTGAAGCTTTCTTT. Translation: CASTSPGGTEAFF. The chain carries TRBV28 and TRBJ1-1; no clear D. V lost 7 bases to trimming and J lost 4 bases, with 13 bases between them. From germline, CDR1 is MDHEN and CDR2 SYDVKM. The CDR3 spans 13 residues.

The rearrangement joins TRBV19 to TRBJ1-5, with 7 bases that match TRBD1. There are 16 residues in the CDR3. The junction had 10 bases not matched to a gene; V was cut back by 3 bases and J by 5 bases. CDR1 LNHDA and CDR2 SQIVND come from the germline V gene (reference sequence). The DNA of the CDR3 is TGTGCCAGTAGTATCGATCTGGGACAGAGTGATCAGCCCCAGCATTTT. Amino acid sequence: CASSIDLGQSDQPQHF. The full variable domain, rest sourced from reference TRBV19 and TRBJ1-5, is DGGITQSPKYLFRKEGQNVTLSCEQNLNHDAMYWYRQDPGQGLRLIYYSQIVNDFQKGDIAEGYSVSREKKESFPLTVTSAQKNPTAFYLCASSIDLGQSDQPQHFGDGTRLSIL.

The chain employs TRBV6-2 or TRBV6-3 and TRBJ1-1, with D tentatively TRBD1 (6 bases). The CDR3 totals 17 residues. Germline CDR1 reads MNHEY; CDR2 reads SVGEGT. Trimming removed 2 bases at V and 1 base at J, with 17 bases between. The CDR3 protein is CASSYGPNGQPNTEAFF. CDR3 DNA sequence: TGTGCCAGCAGTTACGGTCCCAACGGACAGCCGAACACTGAAGCTTTCTTT.

V usage is TRBV4-2 and J usage is TRBJ2-3; 14 nucleotides agree with TRBD2. The germline gives CDR1 LGHNA, CDR2 YNFKEQ. The CDR3 totals 20 residues. The ends lost 0 bases at V and 2 bases at J; junction bases unmatched: 10. The CDR3 DNA reads as TGTGCCAGCAGCCAAGATGTCGGGACTAGCGGGAGTGCATTCACAGATACGCAGTATTTT. This sequence encodes CASSQDVGTSGSAFTDTQYF.

This rearrangement joins TRBV10-2 to TRBJ2-5; the D gene is possibly TRBD2 (5 bases). This CDR3 has 15 residues. V lost 3 bases to trimming and J lost 4 bases, with 15 bases between them. Per the germline V gene, CDR1 is WSHSY and CDR2 is SAAADI. This CDR3 reads CASSERASWGETQYF. CDR3 DNA: TGCGCCAGCAGTGAACGGGCTAGCTGGGGAGAGACCCAGTACTTC.

This clone was observed a single time. The CDR3 reads CASSALDRVGQPQHF. The CDR3 coding sequence is TGTGCCAGCAGTGCCCTGGACAGGGTCGGACAGCCCCAGCATTTT. The genes are TRBV2 and TRBJ1-5; 8 positions agree with TRBD1. The CDR3 runs to 15 residues. Germline lookup yields CDR1 SNHLY and CDR2 FYNNEI. V lost 4 bases and J lost 7; bases outside the gene matches: 9. Full variable domain (remainder filled in from reference TRBV2 and TRBJ1-5): EPEVTQTPSHQVTQMGQEVILRCVPISNHLYFYWYRQILGQKVEFLVSFYNNEISEKSEIFDDQFSVERPDGSNFTLKIRSTKLEDSAMYFCASSALDRVGQPQHFGDGTRLSIL.

This clone has just a few counts. This chain joins TRBV11-2 and TRBJ2-1, with D perhaps TRBD2 (5 bases). Germline values: CDR1 SGHAT, CDR2 FQNNGV. The V and J ends lost 3 bases and 3 bases respectively, with 15 bases between them. This CDR3 region has 16 residues. CDR3 amino acids: CASSLGMRADYNEQFF. The CDR3 bases are TGTGCCAGCAGCTTGGGGATGCGGGCAGACTACAATGAGCAGTTCTTC.

The chain employs TRBV5-1 and TRBJ2-7, with D perhaps TRBD2 (5 bases). The CDR3 spans 14 residues. CDR1 SGHRS and CDR2 YFSETQ come from the germline V gene. Deletions cut 0 bases from V and 7 bases from J, with 14 bases between. The CDR3 DNA follows: TGCGCCAGCAGCTTGGATGACTACACCTCAGAGCAGTACTTC. It codes for CASSLDDYTSEQYF.

The chain joins TRBV5-1 to TRBJ2-2; the D gene is possibly TRBD1 (6 bases). CDR1 and CDR2 from the germline V gene are SGHRS and YFSETQ. The CDR3 totals 15 residues. V was shortened by 2 bases and J by 1 base, with 9 bases between the two germline ends. The CDR3 sequence is CASSLEDRNTGELFF. The DNA for the CDR3 is TGCGCCAGCAGCTTAGAGGACAGGAACACCGGGGAGCTGTTTTTT.

The rearrangement uses TRBV7-3 and TRBJ2-7; weak D call: TRBD2 (5 bases). In germline, CDR1 is SGHTA, CDR2 FQGTGA. The CDR3 is made up of 17 amino acids. V lost 2 bases to trimming and J lost 3 bases, with 20 bases between them. This CDR3 is CASSLDAIGGPLYEQYF. The CDR3 DNA is TGTGCCAGCAGCTTAGATGCGATTGGAGGTCCTCTCTACGAGCAGTACTTC.

This chain uses TRBV5-4 with TRBJ2-2, with 10 bases fitting TRBD2. V was clipped by 4 bases and J by 4 bases; unmatched bases: 7. Germline V gene sequence: CDR1 SGHNT, CDR2 YYREEE (reference sequence). This CDR3 contains 16 residues. The CDR3 DNA reads as TGTGCCAGCAGCCCGACTAGCGGGCATTTCACCGGGGAGCTGTTTTTT. Its translation is CASSPTSGHFTGELFF.

V usage is TRBV4-1 and J usage is TRBJ1-1; 10 nucleotides match TRBD1. Trimming removed 5 bases from V and 5 bases from J; junction bases left unmatched: 8. The germline V gene has CDR1 MGHRA and CDR2 YSYEKL. The CDR3 loop spans 15 amino acids. As DNA, the CDR3 is TGCGCCAGCAGCGGGCCCGGGACAGGGGAGACTGAAGCTTTCTTT. It yields the protein CASSGPGTGETEAFF.

The chain carries TRBV19 and TRBJ1-2; tentative D call: TRBD1 (5 bases). Trimming removed 3 bases at V and 5 bases at J, with 10 bases between. Germline CDR1 reads LNHDA; CDR2 reads SQIVND (reference sequence). This CDR3 has 13 residues. The CDR3 coding sequence is TGTGCCAGTAGTATGGGGGGTTCGTATGGCTACACCTTC. Protein product: CASSMGGSYGYTF.

V is TRBV15 and J is TRBJ2-5; 7 bases agree with TRBD1. The V and J ends lost 2 bases and 5 bases, in that order; junction bases with no gene match: 8. CDR3 length equals 15 residues. Per the germline V gene, CDR1 is LNHNV and CDR2 is YYDKDF (reference sequence). CDR3 nucleotides: TGTGCCACCAGCAGACAGGGGGAACCCACCGAGACCCAGTACTTC. Amino acids: CATSRQGEPTETQYF. Full variable domain (remainder filled in from reference TRBV15 and TRBJ2-5): DAMVIQNPRYQVTQFGKPVTLSCSQTLNHNVMYWYQQKSSQAPKLLFHYYDKDFNNEADTPDNFQSRRPNTSFCFLDIRSPGLGDTAMYLCATSRQGEPTETQYFGPGTRLLVL.

This sequence joins TRBV7-2 and TRBJ1-2, with a tentative D call TRBD1 (6 bases). Germline-derived CDR1 and CDR2 are SGHTA and FQGNSA. V gave up 0 bases and J gave up 0 bases, with 11 bases separating them. This CDR3 spans 16 amino acids. The CDR3 loop reads CASSLARTAANYGYTF. The CDR3 nucleotides are TGTGCCAGCAGCTTAGCGAGGACAGCCGCTAACTATGGCTACACCTTC. Drawing the rest from reference TRBV7-2 and TRBJ1-2, the complete variable domain is GAGVSQSPSNKVTEKGKDVELRCDPISGHTALYWYRQSLGQGLEFLIYFQGNSAPDKSGLPSDRFSAERTGGSVSTLTIQRTQQEDSAVYLCASSLARTAANYGYTFGSGTRLTVV.

This chain links TRBV6-6 with TRBJ2-5; TRBD2 is a possible D gene (5 bases). The CDR3 is made up of 13 amino acids. The V gene lost 2 bases and the J gene lost 4 bases, with 8 bases spanning the gap. CDR1 and CDR2 from the germline V gene are MNHNY and SVGAGI (reference sequence). CDR3 coding DNA: TGTGCCAGCAGTTACGGTGCGGGAGAGACCCAGTACTTC. It specifies CASSYGAGETQYF.

This clone showed up just once. The rearrangement joins TRBV5-4 to TRBJ1-1; D unresolved. The CDR3 runs to 13 residues. V lost 3 bases, J lost 5 bases, and 11 bases lay in between. Germline CDR1 reads SGHNT; CDR2 reads YYREEE (reference sequence). CDR3 amino acids: CASSWTGGTEAFF. The CDR3 nucleotides read TGTGCCAGCAGCTGGACGGGAGGAACTGAAGCTTTCTTT.